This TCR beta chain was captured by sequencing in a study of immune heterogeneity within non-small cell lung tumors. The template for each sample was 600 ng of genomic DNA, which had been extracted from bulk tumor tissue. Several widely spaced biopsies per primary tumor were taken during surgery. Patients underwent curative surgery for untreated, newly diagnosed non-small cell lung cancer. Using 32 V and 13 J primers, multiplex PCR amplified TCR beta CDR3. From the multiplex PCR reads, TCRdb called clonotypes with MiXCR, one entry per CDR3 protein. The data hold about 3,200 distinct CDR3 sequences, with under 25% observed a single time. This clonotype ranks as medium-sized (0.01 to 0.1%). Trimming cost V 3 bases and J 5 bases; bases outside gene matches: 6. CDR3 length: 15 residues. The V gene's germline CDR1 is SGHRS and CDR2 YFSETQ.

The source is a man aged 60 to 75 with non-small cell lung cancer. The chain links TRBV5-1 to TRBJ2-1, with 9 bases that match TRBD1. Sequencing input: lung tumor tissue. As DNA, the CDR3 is TGCGCCAGCAGCTCGCTACAGGGGGCAGACAATGAGCAGTTCTTC. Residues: CASSSLQGADNEQFF.